This T cell receptor (delta chain) was recovered during a study of Vδ1+ human thymocytes. Findings and caveats of the study: Highly polyclonal TRG and TRD repertoires with Gaussian CDR3 length distributions appeared in thymus. Unexpected Vdelta2 sequences could cause misinterpretation of bulk repertoire data. Unlike peripheral blood Vdelta1+ controls, thymic delta-chain sequences included about 20% Vdelta2 and few Vdelta3.

V lost 4 bases, J lost 0 bases, and 24 bases stayed unmatched. The CDR3 is made up of 22 amino acids. Germline CDR1 TSWWSYY, CDR2 QGS. Alphabeta T cells were depleted, then CD3+ Vdelta1+ Vdelta2- thymocytes were FACS-sorted. In the case of this clone: Its antigen is unidentified.

The template was reverse-transcribed extracted RNA. Pooled V-gene forward primers with one constant-region reverse primer generated the CDR3 amplicons by multiplex PCR. TCRdb reprocessed the multiplex PCR reads using CATT. This sample has some 55,000 delta-chain clones; approximately 15% occur once, and the top ten carry under 0.55%. Input material: Vdelta1+ gamma-delta thymocytes from the thymus. Subset denoted: FACS-sorted CD3+ TCRalphabeta- TCRVdelta1+ TCRVdelta2- thymocytes. This TCR was recovered from a boy under three years old who had congenital heart surgery. This rearrangement joins TRDV1 to TRDJ1; 9 nucleotides align to TRDD2. DNA of the CDR3: TGTGCTCTTGGGGCCGCCCGGCCTTCCTACGTGCGAGGGATATCGTACACCGATAAACTCATCTTT. This codes for CALGAARPSYVRGISYTDKLIF.